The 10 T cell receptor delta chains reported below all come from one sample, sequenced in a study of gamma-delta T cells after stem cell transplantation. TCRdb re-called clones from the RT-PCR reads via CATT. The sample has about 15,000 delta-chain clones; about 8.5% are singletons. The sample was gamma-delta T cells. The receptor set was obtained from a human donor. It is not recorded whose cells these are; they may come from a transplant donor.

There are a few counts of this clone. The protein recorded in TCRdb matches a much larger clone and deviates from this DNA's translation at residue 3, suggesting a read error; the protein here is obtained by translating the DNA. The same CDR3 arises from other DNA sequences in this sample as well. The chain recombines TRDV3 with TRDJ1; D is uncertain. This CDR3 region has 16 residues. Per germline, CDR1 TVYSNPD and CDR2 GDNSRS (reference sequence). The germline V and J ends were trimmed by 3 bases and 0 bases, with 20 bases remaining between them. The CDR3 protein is CAFGCVGATDTDKLIF. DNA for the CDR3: TGTGCCTTCGGCTGCGTCGGTGCGACGGACACCGATAAACTCATCTTT.

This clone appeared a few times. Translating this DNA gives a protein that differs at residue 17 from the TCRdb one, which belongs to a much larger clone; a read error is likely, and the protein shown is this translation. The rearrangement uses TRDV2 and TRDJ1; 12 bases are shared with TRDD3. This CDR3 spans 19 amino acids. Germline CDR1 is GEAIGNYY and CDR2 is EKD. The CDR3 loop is CACDTIVLGDTLWSGKPIF. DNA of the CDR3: TGTGCCTGTGACACGATTGTCCTGGGGGATACGCTGTGGTCTGGTAAACCCATCTTT.

The chain's CDR3 is CALGEIRGCRPVRGDTTDKLIF. In nucleotides, the CDR3 is TGTGCTCTTGGGGAAATTCGAGGGTGCAGACCCGTACGGGGGGATACAACCGATAAACTCATCTTT. This chain connects TRDV1 to TRDJ1; 9 positions agree with TRDD3. J lost 2 bases, V lost 2 bases, and 24 bases had no gene match. The CDR3 sequence is 22 residues long. Germline V gene data show CDR1 as TSWWSYY and CDR2 as QGS.

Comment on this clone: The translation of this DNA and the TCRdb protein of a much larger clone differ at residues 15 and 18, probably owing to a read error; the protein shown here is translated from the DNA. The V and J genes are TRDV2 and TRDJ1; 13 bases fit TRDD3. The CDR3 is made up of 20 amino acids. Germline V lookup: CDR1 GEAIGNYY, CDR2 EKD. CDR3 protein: CACDPLLGDTPFDDIDKPIF. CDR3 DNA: TGTGCCTGTGACCCGTTACTGGGGGATACGCCTTTCGATGACATCGATAAACCCATCTTT.

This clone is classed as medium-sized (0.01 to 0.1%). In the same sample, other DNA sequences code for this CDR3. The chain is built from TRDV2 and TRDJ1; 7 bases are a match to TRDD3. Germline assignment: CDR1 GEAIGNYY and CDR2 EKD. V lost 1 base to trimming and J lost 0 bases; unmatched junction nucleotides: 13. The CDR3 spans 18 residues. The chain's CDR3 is CACDTLPVLGKYTDKLIF. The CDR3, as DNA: TGTGCCTGTGACACTCTACCCGTACTGGGGAAGTACACCGATAAACTCATCTTT.

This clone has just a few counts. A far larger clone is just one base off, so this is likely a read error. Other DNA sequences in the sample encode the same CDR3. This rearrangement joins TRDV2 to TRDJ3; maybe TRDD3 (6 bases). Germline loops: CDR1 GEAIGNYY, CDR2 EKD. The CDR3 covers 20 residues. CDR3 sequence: CACDTPNTGTRSWDTRQMFF. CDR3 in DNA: TGTGCCTGTGACACCCCGAATACTGGGACGAGGTCCTGGGACACCCGACAGATGTTCTTC.

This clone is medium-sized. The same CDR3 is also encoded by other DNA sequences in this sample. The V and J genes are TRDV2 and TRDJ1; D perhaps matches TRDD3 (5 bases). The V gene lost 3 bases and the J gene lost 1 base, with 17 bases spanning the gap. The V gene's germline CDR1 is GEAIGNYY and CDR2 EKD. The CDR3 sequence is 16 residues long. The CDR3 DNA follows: TGTGCCTGTGACGGGTTGGGATTGGCGAGCACCGATAAACTCATCTTT. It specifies CACDGLGLASTDKLIF.

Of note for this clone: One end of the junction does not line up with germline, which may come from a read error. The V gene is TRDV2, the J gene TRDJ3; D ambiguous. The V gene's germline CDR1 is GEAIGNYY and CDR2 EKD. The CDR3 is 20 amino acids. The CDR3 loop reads CACETLPAGPNSCDSRQMIF. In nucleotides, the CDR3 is TGTGCCTGTGAAACCCTGCCAGCCGGACCGAACTCCTGTGACAGCCGCCAGATGATTTTC.

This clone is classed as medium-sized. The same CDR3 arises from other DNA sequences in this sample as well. The CDR3 here is CACDTVGTSSQSADKLIF. The CDR3 DNA reads as TGTGCCTGTGACACCGTGGGGACTTCATCGCAGAGCGCCGATAAACTCATCTTT. The V gene is TRDV2, the J gene TRDJ1, with D perhaps TRDD3 (5 bases). Trimming pared 0 bases from V and 3 bases from J, leaving 22 bases between. From germline, CDR1 is GEAIGNYY and CDR2 EKD. The CDR3 consists of 18 residues.

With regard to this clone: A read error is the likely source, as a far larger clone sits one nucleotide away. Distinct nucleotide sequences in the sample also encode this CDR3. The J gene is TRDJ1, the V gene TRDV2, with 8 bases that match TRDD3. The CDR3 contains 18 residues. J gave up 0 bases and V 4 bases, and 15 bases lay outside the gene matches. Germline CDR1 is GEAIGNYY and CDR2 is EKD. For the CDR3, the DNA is TGTGCCTGTGAGCCGCTGTCTTGGGGGATCGAAGACACCGATAAACTCATCTTT. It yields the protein CACEPLSWGIEDTDKLIF.